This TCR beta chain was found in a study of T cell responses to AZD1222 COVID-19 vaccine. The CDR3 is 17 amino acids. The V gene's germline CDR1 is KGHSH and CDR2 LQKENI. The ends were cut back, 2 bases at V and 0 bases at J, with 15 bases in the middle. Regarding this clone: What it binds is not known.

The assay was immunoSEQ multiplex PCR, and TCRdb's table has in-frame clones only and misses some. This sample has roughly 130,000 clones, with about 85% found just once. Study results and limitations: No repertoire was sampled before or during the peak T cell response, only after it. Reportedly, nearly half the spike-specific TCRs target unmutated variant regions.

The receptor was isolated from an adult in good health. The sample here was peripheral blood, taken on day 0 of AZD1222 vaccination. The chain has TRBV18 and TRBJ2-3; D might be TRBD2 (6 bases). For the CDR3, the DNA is TGTGCCAGCTCACCAGGAGGGCCTAGCCCCAGCACAGATACGCAGTATTTT. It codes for CASSPGGPSPSTDTQYF.